This T cell receptor (beta chain) was observed in a study of immune cell composition in non-small cell lung cancer. This clone is a singleton in its sample. Its antigen is unidentified. Using immunoSEQ multiplex PCR, the repertoire was profiled, and TCRdb retains in-frame clones only, with some absent. This sample has approximately 11,000 clones, with 50% to 75% found just once. Points from the study as a whole: Smoking pack-years did not significantly correlate with tumour TCR-beta clonality. Squamous lung tumours showed higher top 10 clone scores and clonality than adenocarcinomas.

V lost 4 bases and J 2 bases, leaving 15 bases between the germline ends. Per germline, CDR1 ENHRY and CDR2 SYGVKD. This CDR3 spans 15 amino acids. This chain uses TRBV10-3 with TRBJ2-7; possibly TRBD1 for D (6 bases). The origin of this receptor is a human donor with non-small cell lung cancer. Sequenced sample: lung tumor tissue. The CDR3 here is CAISGSTGLTYEQYF. CDR3 sequence (DNA): TGTGCCATCAGTGGGAGCACAGGGTTAACCTACGAGCAGTACTTC.